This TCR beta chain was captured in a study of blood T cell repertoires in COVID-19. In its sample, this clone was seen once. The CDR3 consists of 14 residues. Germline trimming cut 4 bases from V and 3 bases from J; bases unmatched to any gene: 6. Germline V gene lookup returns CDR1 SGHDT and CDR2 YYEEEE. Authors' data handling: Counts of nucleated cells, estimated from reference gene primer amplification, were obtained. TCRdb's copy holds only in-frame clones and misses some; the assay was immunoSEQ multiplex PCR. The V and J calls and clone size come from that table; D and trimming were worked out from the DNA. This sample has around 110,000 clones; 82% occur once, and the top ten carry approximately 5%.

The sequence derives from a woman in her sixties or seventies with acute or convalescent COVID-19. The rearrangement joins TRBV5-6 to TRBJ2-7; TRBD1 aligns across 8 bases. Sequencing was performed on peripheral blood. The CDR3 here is CASSRGQEIYEQYF. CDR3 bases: TGTGCCAGCAGCCGGGGACAGGAGATCTACGAGCAGTACTTC.